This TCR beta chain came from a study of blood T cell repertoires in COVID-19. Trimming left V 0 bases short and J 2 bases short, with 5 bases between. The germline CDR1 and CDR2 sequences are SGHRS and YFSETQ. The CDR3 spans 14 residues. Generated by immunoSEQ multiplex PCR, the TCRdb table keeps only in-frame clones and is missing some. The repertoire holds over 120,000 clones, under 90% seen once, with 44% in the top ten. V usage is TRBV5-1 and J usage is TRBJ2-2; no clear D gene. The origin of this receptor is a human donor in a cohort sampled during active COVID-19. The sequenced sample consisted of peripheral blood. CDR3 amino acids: CASSLGSNTGELFF. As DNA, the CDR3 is TGCGCCAGCAGCTTGGGGAGTAACACCGGGGAGCTGTTTTTT.